Presented here are 30 T cell receptor beta chains from one specimen sequenced in a study of CD8+ T cells in alopecia areata. It was from alopecia areata patients that lesional scalp punch biopsies and peripheral blood were collected. Following RNA extraction, reverse transcription yielded cDNA that acted as the sequencing template. The data were produced by immunoSEQ multiplex PCR, yet TCRdb's version contains in-frame clones alone and is incomplete. The sample has approximately 11,000 clones; about 59% are singletons. What was sequenced was skin. The source of these receptors is a human donor with alopecia areata.

V and J are TRBV9 and TRBJ2-3, with D uncertain. Trimming took 0 bases from V and 4 from J, leaving 15 bases between them. CDR1 and CDR2 (germline): SGDLS, YYNGEE. The CDR3 loop spans 16 amino acids. CDR3 nucleotide sequence: TGTGCCAGCAGCGTAGAGGTAGAAGCTTTTGCAGATACGCAGTATTTT. Protein product: CASSVEVEAFADTQYF.

This clone was detected a few times. This chain uses TRBV2 with TRBJ1-4, with D possibly TRBD1 on 5 matching bases. This CDR3 comprises 14 residues. The V end lost 6 bases, the J end lost 8 bases, and 16 bases lay between the germline ends. Germline-derived CDR1 and CDR2 are SNHLY and FYNNEI. The CDR3 DNA is TGTGCCAGCAGCCCCCGGAGGGGAGGGGAAAAACTGTTTTTT. Translation gives CASSPRRGGEKLFF.

J is TRBJ1-2 and V is TRBV5-1, with D possibly TRBD1 on 6 matching bases. Germline assignment: CDR1 SGHRS and CDR2 YFSETQ. V lost 5 bases and J lost 4, with 12 bases in between. The CDR3 is 13 amino acids. This CDR3 is CASSSDSLYGYTF. DNA for the CDR3: TGCGCCAGCAGTTCGGACAGTCTCTATGGCTACACCTTC.

This chain joins TRBV18 and TRBJ2-1, with no clear D. CDR3 length: 16 amino acids. Trimming took off 3 bases at V and 3 bases at J, with 15 bases between the two ends. Germline CDR1 reads KGHSH; CDR2 reads LQKENI. CDR3 sequence: CASSPERARDYNEQFF. CDR3 bases: TGTGCCAGCTCACCCGAACGCGCTAGGGACTACAATGAGCAGTTCTTC.

This clone showed up just once. At one of its ends the junction is not consistent with the germline gene, which may arise from a read error. The identical CDR3 is also encoded by other nucleotide sequences in the sample. This sequence joins TRBV5-6 and TRBJ2-2; D possibly corresponds to TRBD2 (5 bases). The CDR3 covers 15 residues. Germline V gene data show CDR1 as SGHDT and CDR2 as YYEEEE. DNA for the CDR3: TGTGCCAGCAGCTTGCTTTCGGTCTACACCGGGGAGCTATTTTTT. Amino acid sequence: CASSLLSVYTGELFF. Full variable domain (missing parts from reference TRBV5-6 and TRBJ2-2): DAGVTQSPTHLIKTRGQQVTLRCSPKSGHDTVSWYQQALGQGPQFIFQYYEEEERQRGNFPDRFSGHQFPNYSSELNVNALLLGDSALYLCASSLLSVYTGELFFGEGSRLTVL.

The V and J genes are TRBV18 and TRBJ1-1; D not certain. V dropped 2 bases and J dropped 1 base, with 5 bases sitting between them. Germline V gene data show CDR1 as KGHSH and CDR2 as LQKENI. The CDR3 loop spans 13 amino acids. CDR3 region: CASSPYKNTEAFF. The DNA for the CDR3 is TGTGCCAGCTCACCATACAAGAACACTGAAGCTTTCTTT. Full variable domain (outside the CDR3, taken from reference TRBV18 and TRBJ1-1): NAGVMQNPRHLVRRRGQEARLRCSPMKGHSHVYWYRQLPEEGLKFMVYLQKENIIDESGMPKERFSAEFPKEGPSILRIQQVVRGDSAAYFCASSPYKNTEAFFGQGTRLTVV.

This chain joins TRBV9 and TRBJ2-7, with D hard to call. The CDR3 covers 13 residues. Trimming took 5 bases from V and 0 from J, leaving 9 bases between them. Germline V CDR1 and CDR2: SGDLS, YYNGEE. CDR3 sequence reads: CASRQRLSYEQYF. CDR3 coding DNA: TGTGCCAGCAGACAAAGACTCTCCTACGAGCAGTACTTC.

In nucleotides, the CDR3 is TGTGCCAGCCGACGGGTCGGAAGGCCGGGCTACACCTTC. Translating gives CASRRVGRPGYTF. This sequence joins TRBV2 and TRBJ1-2, with D unclear. Trimming removed 8 bases at V and 8 bases at J, with 18 bases between. This CDR3 spans 13 amino acids. CDR1 is SNHLY and CDR2 is FYNNEI in the germline V gene. The full variable domain, in which reference TRBV2 and TRBJ1-2 provide the parts outside the CDR3, is EPEVTQTPSHQVTQMGQEVILRCVPISNHLYFYWYRQILGQKVEFLVSFYNNEISEKSEIFDDQFSVERPDGSNFTLKIRSTKLEDSAMYFCASRRVGRPGYTFGSGTRLTVV.

This clone was detected a few times. The chain recombines TRBV28 with TRBJ2-1; 12 bases line up with TRBD2. The CDR3 length is 15 residues. The ends lost 5 bases at V and 9 bases at J; junction bases unmatched: 8. From germline, CDR1 is MDHEN and CDR2 SYDVKM. In DNA form, the CDR3 reads TGTGCCAGCAGTCAAACTAGCGGGGGGCGGGGTGAGCAGTTCTTC. The encoded protein is CASSQTSGGRGEQFF.

J is TRBJ2-5 and V is TRBV7-9; D is perhaps TRBD1 or TRBD2 (5 bases each). CDR1 is SEHNR, CDR2 FQNEAQ, per germline (reference sequence). The CDR3 is 16 residues long. Between the trimmed V and J ends, which lost 2 bases and 2 bases, there was a span of 15 bases. CDR3 in amino acids: CASSLYLGERQETQYF. The DNA of the CDR3 is TGTGCCAGCAGCTTATATTTAGGGGAGCGTCAAGAGACCCAGTACTTC.

The rearrangement uses TRBV28 and TRBJ2-5; D is ambiguous. V was cut by 2 bases and J by 7 bases, with 8 bases left in between. This CDR3 has 12 amino acids. The V gene's germline CDR1 is MDHEN and CDR2 SYDVKM. The DNA of the CDR3 is TGTGCCAGCAGTTTAGGGGTATCGACCCAGTACTTC. It codes for CASSLGVSTQYF.

The chain links TRBV7-8 to TRBJ2-5; D gene ambiguous. Germline V gene data show CDR1 as SGHVS and CDR2 as FQNEAQ. V gave up 4 bases and J gave up 2 bases, with 2 bases separating them. The CDR3 spans 11 residues. The CDR3 protein is CASSSQETQYF. In DNA form, the CDR3 reads TGTGCCAGCAGCTCACAAGAGACCCAGTACTTC.

This clone appeared a few times. V usage is TRBV7-2 and J usage is TRBJ1-5; D not resolved. V lost 5 bases and J 9 bases, leaving 17 bases between the germline ends. The length of the CDR3 is 14 residues. Germline CDR1 SGHTA, CDR2 FQGNSA. CDR3 sequence (DNA): TGTGCCAGCAGCCAGGATGCGGGCCCCCGGCCCCAGCATTTT. This translates into CASSQDAGPRPQHF.

V is TRBV9 and J is TRBJ2-5, with D hard to call. This CDR3 has 14 residues. Germline CDR1 is SGDLS and CDR2 is YYNGEE. Between the trimmed V and J ends, which lost 3 bases and 5 bases, there was a span of 14 bases. The CDR3 DNA reads TGTGCCAGCAGCGCACTACACGGGCGCGAGACCCAGTACTTC. Translated: CASSALHGRETQYF.

The table lists this clone with a few counts. The rearrangement joins TRBV7-9 to TRBJ2-1; no reliable D call. Germline-derived CDR1 and CDR2 are SEHNR and FQNEAQ (reference sequence). The CDR3 is 12 amino acids. The germline V and J ends were trimmed by 1 base and 8 bases, with 6 bases remaining between them. For the CDR3, the DNA is TGTGCCAGCAGCTTAGATAGGCATGAGCAGTTCTTC. This encodes CASSLDRHEQFF.

The chain joins TRBV6-1 to TRBJ1-2; TRBD1 agrees at 7 bases. CDR3 length equals 14 residues. Germline-derived CDR1 and CDR2 are MNHNS and SASEGT. V gave up 8 bases and J gave up 3 bases; unmatched junction bases: 9. The CDR3 DNA reads TGTGCCAGCGGAGACCCGGGACAGTACTATGGCTACACCTTC. The encoded protein is CASGDPGQYYGYTF.

This clone ranks as hyperexpanded. The chain is built from TRBV18 and TRBJ2-7; 8 positions match TRBD1. Looked up from germline, CDR1 is KGHSH and CDR2 is LQKENI. V dropped 4 bases and J dropped 7; count of bases not matched to a gene: 12. The CDR3 runs 15 residues. CDR3 nucleotide sequence: TGTGCCAGCTCACACTCCTCGGACAGGGATGAGGAGCAGTACTTC. Its translation is CASSHSSDRDEEQYF.

In this sample, this clone turned up a few times. This chain links TRBV6-5 with TRBJ2-5; 8 bases align to TRBD1. Germline V gives CDR1 MNHEY, CDR2 SVGAGI. With 9 bases clipped from V and 7 bases from J, the junction kept 7 bases outside the gene matches. The CDR3 covers 12 residues. The CDR3, as DNA: TGTGCCAGTGGGGGACAGGACCTGACCCAGTACTTC. Its translation is CASGGQDLTQYF.

The chain is built from TRBV7-9 and TRBJ2-5; weak D call: TRBD1 (6 bases). This CDR3 is 16 amino acids long. Germline CDR1 is SEHNR and CDR2 is FQNEAQ (reference sequence). V lost 1 base and J 5 bases, leaving 17 bases between the germline ends. DNA for the CDR3: TGTGCCAGCAGCTTAGTGGCTACAGGGAGCACGGAGACCCAGTACTTC. It encodes CASSLVATGSTETQYF.

The chain has TRBV28 and TRBJ1-3; D gene ambiguous. The CDR3 totals 16 residues. Germline lookup yields CDR1 MDHEN and CDR2 SYDVKM. Trimming shortened V by 3 bases and J by 2 bases, and 14 bases separated the two germline ends. For the CDR3, the DNA is TGTGCCAGCAGTTTGGGCAGCCTGTTAACTGGAAACACCATATATTTT. Amino acid sequence: CASSLGSLLTGNTIYF.

V and J are TRBV4-2 and TRBJ2-7, with D unresolved. Per germline, CDR1 LGHNA and CDR2 YNFKEQ. Between the trimmed V and J ends, which lost 5 bases and 0 bases, there was a span of 5 bases. There are 12 residues in the CDR3. The CDR3 nucleotides read TGTGCCAGCAGCGTGGTCTCCTACGAGCAGTACTTC. Its protein is CASSVVSYEQYF.

This clone is medium-sized. The J gene is TRBJ2-5, the V gene TRBV6-5, with D possibly being TRBD1 (6 bases). Germline-derived CDR1 and CDR2 are MNHEY and SVGAGI. The CDR3 extends over 15 amino acids. V lost 2 bases and J lost 2, with 12 bases in between. CDR3 DNA sequence: TGTGCCAGCAGTTACCTCGGACAGACACAAGAGACCCAGTACTTC. It yields the protein CASSYLGQTQETQYF.

About this clone itself: Other DNA sequences in this specimen translate into the identical CDR3. The chain links TRBV15 to TRBJ2-5, with D perhaps TRBD1 or TRBD2 (5 bases each). Germline loops: CDR1 LNHNV, CDR2 YYDKDF (reference sequence). V lost 5 bases, J lost 1 base, and 11 bases lay in between. This CDR3 comprises 14 residues. The CDR3 sequence: CATSVSGTQETQYF. In DNA form, the CDR3 reads TGTGCCACCAGCGTGTCCGGGACCCAAGAGACCCAGTACTTC.

In DNA, the CDR3 is TGTGCCAGCAGCGGACAGCGCAGCTCCTACGAGCAGTACTTC. Its protein product is CASSGQRSSYEQYF. This chain joins TRBV21-1 and TRBJ2-7; TRBD1, the D gene given by the table, was not confirmed from the DNA. TRBV21-1 is classified as a pseudogene. This CDR3 has 14 amino acids.

This rearrangement joins TRBV5-6 to TRBJ2-5, with TRBD1 matching over 8 bases. J gave up 2 bases and V 5 bases, and 2 bases lay outside the gene matches. The CDR3 spans 13 residues. Per germline, CDR1 SGHDT and CDR2 YYEEEE. The CDR3 DNA follows: TGTGCCAGCAGTGGGGACAGGCAAGAGACCCAGTACTTC. It specifies CASSGDRQETQYF.

The V call is TRBV7-9, the J call TRBJ2-1, with 7 positions matching TRBD2. This CDR3 has 18 residues. Germline V gives CDR1 SEHNR, CDR2 FQNEAQ (reference sequence). V gave up 3 bases and J gave up 4 bases; unmatched junction bases: 15. CDR3 bases: TGTGCCAGCAGCTTGGCCCGGTTCGAGCGGGGATGGTACAATGAGCAGTTCTTC. Translated: CASSLARFERGWYNEQFF.

This sequence joins TRBV4-2 and TRBJ1-5; D remains unclear. Germline CDR1 LGHNA, CDR2 YNFKEQ. This CDR3 has 19 residues. V lost 1 base and J 4 bases, leaving 23 bases between the germline ends. This CDR3 is CASSQGPVREGLRNQPQHF. CDR3 in DNA: TGTGCCAGCAGCCAAGGACCTGTGAGGGAAGGTCTGAGGAATCAGCCCCAGCATTTT.

The DNA of the CDR3 is TGTGCCAGCAGCTCGGGCTGGAGTGAGCCGAACACCGGGGAGCTGTTTTTT. Its protein is CASSSGWSEPNTGELFF. The V call is TRBV7-9, the J call TRBJ2-2; D remains ambiguous. In germline, CDR1 is SEHNR, CDR2 FQNEAQ (reference sequence). The CDR3 spans 17 residues. V was trimmed by 4 bases and J by 0 bases, leaving 15 bases between them.

This chain joins TRBV11-2 and TRBJ2-7; the match to TRBD2 covers 13 bases. This CDR3 contains 17 residues. Germline CDR1 reads SGHAT; CDR2 reads FQNNGV. V trimming: 5 bases; J trimming: 4 bases; junction bases outside the gene matches: 11. The CDR3 nucleotides are TGTGCCAGCAGCGCGGACCCGGGACTAGCGGGAATGTACGAGCAGTACTTC. Protein sequence: CASSADPGLAGMYEQYF.

This clone occurred once. The chain carries TRBV9 and TRBJ2-2; D is possibly TRBD2 (6 bases). Germline V gene lookup returns CDR1 SGDLS and CDR2 YYNGEE. The V end was cut by 1 base, the J end by 7 bases, with 8 bases between. CDR3 length: 13 residues. This CDR3 reads CASSVWEVGELFF. CDR3 DNA: TGTGCCAGCAGCGTATGGGAGGTCGGGGAGCTGTTTTTT.